The 21 T cell receptor beta chains in this list originate from one sample, sequenced in a study of T cells in localized non-small cell lung cancer. The repertoire was sequenced with immunoSEQ multiplex PCR; TCRdb's copy has only in-frame clones and lacks some. The sample has about 35,000 clones, more than 85% seen once; the top ten hold roughly 10%. Sample: peripheral blood mononuclear cells, taken before any cancer treatment. The receptors were sampled from a female donor of 60 years or more with stage II lung adenocarcinoma.

This rearrangement joins TRBV19 to TRBJ2-1, with D tentatively TRBD1 or TRBD2 (5 bases each). The CDR3 runs to 13 residues. Germline V gene lookup returns CDR1 LNHDA and CDR2 SQIVND (reference sequence). Between the trimmed V and J ends, which lost 1 base and 7 bases, there was a span of 8 bases. CDR3 DNA: TGTGCCAGTAGTATAGTGAGGGGTAATGAGCAGTTCTTC. Its translation: CASSIVRGNEQFF.

This clone appeared once. One junction end does not reproduce the germline sequence, and a read error may be involved. This chain joins TRBV28 and TRBJ1-6, with TRBD1 matching 11 bases. The CDR3 runs 16 residues. Per the germline V gene, CDR1 is MDHEN and CDR2 is SYDVKM. This chain's CDR3 is CASSFGTGGNYSPIHF. DNA for the CDR3: TGTGCCAGCAGCTTCGGGACAGGGGGGAATTATTCACCCATCCACTTT.

The rearrangement links TRBV28 to TRBJ2-7, with 8 bases lining up with TRBD1. Germline CDR1 MDHEN, CDR2 SYDVKM. The CDR3 has 13 amino acids. V trimming: 6 bases; J trimming: 4 bases; junction bases outside the gene matches: 5. CDR3 sequence: CASRGQVRYEQYF. DNA for the CDR3: TGTGCCAGCAGGGGACAGGTGAGATACGAGCAGTACTTC.

This chain uses TRBV10-1 with TRBJ1-1; 9 nucleotides align to TRBD1. CDR3 size: 14 residues. The trim removed 10 bases at V and 1 base at J, leaving 7 bases unmatched. CDR1 is WNHNN and CDR2 is SYGVQD in the germline V gene (reference sequence). CDR3 in DNA: TGCGCCACCAGCCAGGGACAGGGGAACACTGAAGCTTTCTTT. Protein product: CATSQGQGNTEAFF.

Here the CDR3 DNA reads TGTGCCAGCAGCTCCGGGACTAGCGGCATACCCTCCTACAATGAGCAGTTCTTC. Its protein product is CASSSGTSGIPSYNEQFF. The chain carries TRBV5-4 and TRBJ2-1, with 11 bases aligning to TRBD2. After removal of 3 bases from V and 0 bases from J, the junction contained 8 bases not matched to a gene. Per the germline V gene, CDR1 is SGHNT and CDR2 is YYREEE (reference sequence). The CDR3 runs to 18 residues.

The V and J genes are TRBV7-7 and TRBJ2-6; perhaps D is TRBD1 or TRBD2 (5 bases each). The CDR3 is 15 residues long. V lost 8 bases to trimming and J lost 0 bases, with 11 bases between them. CDR1 and CDR2 (germline): SSHAT, FNYEAQ (reference sequence). CDR3 sequence (DNA): TGTGCCAGCGGGACCGCGAGCTCTGGGGCCAACGTCCTGACTTTC. This codes for CASGTASSGANVLTF.

In this sample, this clone turned up once. This chain's CDR3 is CASSSPGATEAFF. Written as DNA, the CDR3 is TGTGCCAGCAGCTCTCCCGGGGCGACTGAAGCTTTCTTT. V and J are TRBV7-9 and TRBJ1-1, with TRBD1 as a possible D gene (5 bases). This CDR3 is built from 13 residues. CDR1 is SEHNR, CDR2 FQNEAQ, per germline (reference sequence). Trimming took off 4 bases at V and 5 bases at J, with 11 bases between the two ends.

This clone was seen once. The CDR3 here is CASSLYTGELFF. CDR3 nucleotide sequence: TGTGCCAGCAGCTTGTACACCGGGGAGCTGTTTTTT. The rearrangement joins TRBV7-2 to TRBJ2-2; D unresolved. The CDR3 covers 12 residues. The germline V and J ends were trimmed by 3 bases and 3 bases, with 2 bases remaining between them. In germline, CDR1 is SGHTA, CDR2 FQGNSA.

The genes are TRBV29-1 and TRBJ1-2; tentatively, D is TRBD1 (6 bases). Germline V gene lookup returns CDR1 SQVTM and CDR2 ANQGSEA. The CDR3 is made up of 10 amino acids. Trimming removed 6 bases at V and 4 bases at J, with 6 bases between. CDR3: CSVDSYGYTF. The CDR3 DNA sequence: TGCAGCGTGGACAGCTATGGCTACACCTTC.

V usage is TRBV11-2 and J usage is TRBJ2-3; 7 bases match TRBD2. Per the germline V gene, CDR1 is SGHAT and CDR2 is FQNNGV. The CDR3 has 18 residues. The trim removed 5 bases at V and 0 bases at J, leaving 14 bases unmatched. CDR3: CASSLTAGLAVSTDTQYF. The DNA for the CDR3 is TGTGCCAGCAGCCTAACCGCAGGGCTAGCGGTTAGCACAGATACGCAGTATTTT.

The chain combines TRBV5-6 with TRBJ2-5; D may be TRBD1 (5 bases). The V end lost 2 bases, the J end lost 2 bases, and 16 bases lay between the germline ends. Germline-derived CDR1 and CDR2 are SGHDT and YYEEEE. There are 16 residues in the CDR3. As DNA, the CDR3 is TGTGCCAGCAGCTTCGTACGCCTTACAGGACAAGAGACCCAGTACTTC. Its protein is CASSFVRLTGQETQYF.

The chain links TRBV29-1 to TRBJ2-7, with TRBD1 matching over 9 bases. CDR1 and CDR2 (germline): SQVTM, ANQGSEA. The trim removed 1 base at V and 0 bases at J, leaving 7 bases unmatched. The CDR3 spans 16 residues. The DNA for the CDR3 is TGCAGCGTTGAAGGGAGTGGACAGGGGAGCTCCTACGAGCAGTACTTC. It is translated as CSVEGSGQGSSYEQYF.

The V gene is TRBV6-6, the J gene TRBJ2-2; TRBD2 is a possible D gene (6 bases). V was trimmed by 7 bases and J by 7 bases, leaving 22 bases between them. The CDR3 contains 16 residues. Germline CDR1 and CDR2: MNHNY and SVGAGI (reference sequence). CDR3: CASTSLGQGGGGELFF. CDR3 nucleotide sequence: TGTGCCAGCACCTCATTGGGGCAGGGAGGCGGCGGGGAGCTGTTTTTT.

In this sample, this clone turned up once. This chain joins TRBV5-5 and TRBJ2-7, with a possible D match to TRBD1 (6 bases). V was pared by 4 bases and J by 5 bases, with 13 bases between. CDR1 and CDR2 (germline): SGHKS, YYEKEE (reference sequence). This CDR3 is 13 amino acids long. CDR3 in amino acids: CASSPLGGDEQYF. The DNA for the CDR3 is TGTGCCAGCAGCCCGCTTGGGGGCGACGAGCAGTACTTC.

This chain connects TRBV4-3 to TRBJ2-5; D is perhaps TRBD2 (5 bases). The CDR3 length is 13 residues. The V gene's germline CDR1 is LGHNA and CDR2 YSLEER. The V and J ends lost 0 bases and 5 bases respectively, with 7 bases between them. CDR3 sequence reads: CASSQDQRETQYF. The CDR3 bases are TGCGCCAGCAGCCAAGATCAGCGGGAGACCCAGTACTTC.

The gene calls are TRBV19 and TRBJ1-4; D possibly corresponds to TRBD1 (5 bases). Trimming stripped 8 bases from V and 1 base from J, with 11 bases between. There are 14 residues in the CDR3. CDR1 and CDR2 (germline): LNHDA, SQIVND (reference sequence). The CDR3 protein is CASHVRGTNEKLFF. The CDR3 nucleotides read TGTGCCAGTCACGTAAGGGGAACTAATGAAAAACTGTTTTTT.

The V call is TRBV4-2, the J call TRBJ2-3; either TRBD1 or TRBD2 may fit D (5 bases each). The germline V gene encodes CDR1 LGHNA and CDR2 YNFKEQ. V was shortened by 4 bases and J by 0 bases, with 23 bases between the two germline ends. The CDR3 has 19 residues. The CDR3 sequence is CASSRGRATTDSSTDTQYF. The CDR3 coding sequence is TGTGCCAGCAGCCGGGGACGAGCCACCACTGATTCTAGCACAGATACGCAGTATTTT.

V usage is TRBV5-4 and J usage is TRBJ1-2; 7 bases match TRBD1. Germline values: CDR1 SGHNT, CDR2 YYREEE (reference sequence). V lost 5 bases, J lost 4 bases, and 11 bases stayed unmatched. The CDR3 is 15 residues long. CDR3 in amino acids: CASRDRRGLGYGYTF. The CDR3 DNA reads TGTGCCAGCAGAGATCGAAGGGGGCTCGGCTATGGCTACACCTTC. Based on the CDR3 plus reference TRBV5-4 and TRBJ1-2, the full variable domain is ETGVTQSPTHLIKTRGQQVTLRCSSQSGHNTVSWYQQALGQGPQFIFQYYREEENGRGNFPPRFSGLQFPNYSSELNVNALELDDSALYLCASRDRRGLGYGYTFGSGTRLTVV.

The V gene is TRBV30, the J gene TRBJ2-1, with no clear D. Trimming cost V 0 bases and J 7 bases, with 10 bases left between them. The CDR3 sequence is 13 residues long. CDR1 and CDR2 from the germline V gene are GTSNPN and SVGIG (reference sequence). The CDR3 DNA reads TGTGCCTGGAGTGTAAACCTGGAAAATGAGCAGTTCTTC. Translating it yields CAWSVNLENEQFF.

The sample holds a few counts of this clone. This chain uses TRBV12-1 with TRBJ1-1; the table's TRBD1 call for D was not verified on the DNA. TRBV12-1 is a known pseudogene. This CDR3 spans 15 amino acids. The CDR3 region is CASTSRDRGPTEAFF. The CDR3 nucleotides are TGTGCCAGCACCTCGCGGGACAGGGGTCCCACTGAAGCTTTCTTT.

This chain connects TRBV28 to TRBJ2-7; D gene ambiguous. The CDR3 loop spans 13 amino acids. V lost 6 bases and J lost 0, with 9 bases in between. CDR1 is MDHEN and CDR2 is SYDVKM in the germline V gene. CDR3 residues: CASRVRSSYEQYF. The CDR3 nucleotides are TGTGCCAGCAGAGTCCGAAGCTCCTACGAGCAGTACTTC. The full variable domain, completed using reference TRBV28 and TRBJ2-7, is DVKVTQSSRYLVKRTGEKVFLECVQDMDHENMFWYRQDPGLGLRLIYFSYDVKMKEKGDIPEGYSVSREKKERFSLILESASTNQTSMYLCASRVRSSYEQYFGPGTRLTVT.